The next 22 T cell receptor beta chains were all read from a single sample in a study of T cell responses to AZD1222 COVID-19 vaccine. Data came from immunoSEQ multiplex PCR; TCRdb stores just in-frame clones and leaves some out. The table has 140,000 to 150,000 clones, around 93% seen once. The sample was peripheral blood, taken 28 days after the second AZD1222 dose. The receptor source for this set is an adult who received the AZD1222 COVID-19 vaccine.

This clone was detected once. CDR3 nucleotide sequence: TGTGCCAGCAGTTTATTTGGTGGACAGGGCCGGGTGAACACTGAAGCTTTCTTT. Translating gives CASSLFGGQGRVNTEAFF. This sequence joins TRBV27 and TRBJ1-1, with 8 bases fitting TRBD1. Trimming removed 1 base from V and 0 bases from J; junction bases left unmatched: 10. The CDR3 totals 18 residues. CDR1 and CDR2 from the germline V gene are MNHEY and SMNVEV (reference sequence).

This rearrangement joins TRBV7-2 to TRBJ2-5; D is unresolved. The CDR3 is 13 amino acids. Germline lookup yields CDR1 SGHTA and CDR2 FQGNSA. V lost 2 bases and J 4 bases, leaving 8 bases between the germline ends. CDR3 bases: TGTGCCAGCAGCTTATTGCTGGGAGAGACCCAGTACTTC. This gives the protein CASSLLLGETQYF.

The V call is TRBV7-8, the J call TRBJ2-5; 11 bases are a match to TRBD2. This CDR3 has 15 residues. V shed 3 bases and J 1 base; nucleotides not matched to a gene: 1. In germline, CDR1 is SGHVS, CDR2 FQNEAQ. CDR3 DNA sequence: TGTGCCAGCAGCTTTAGCGGGGGGGTCCAAGAGACCCAGTACTTC. Protein sequence: CASSFSGGVQETQYF.

This chain links TRBV3-1 (or the pseudogene TRBV3-2) with TRBJ2-7; TRBD2 matches at 9 bases. CDR1 and CDR2 (germline): LGHDT, YNNKEL (reference sequence). CDR3 length equals 14 residues. Trimming removed 2 bases from V and 6 bases from J; junction bases left unmatched: 5. The CDR3 coding sequence is TGTGCCAGCAGCCAAAGGACTAGCGTGACCGAGCAGTACTTC. The encoded protein is CASSQRTSVTEQYF.

This clone appeared a single time. This chain joins TRBV5-1 and TRBJ1-2, with TRBD1 matching 7 bases. The CDR3 length is 16 residues. Losses at the gene ends were 2 bases for V and 1 base for J; bases not matched to a gene: 8. In germline, CDR1 is SGHRS, CDR2 YFSETQ. The CDR3 loop is CASSFRHRGGNYGYTF. The CDR3 nucleotides read TGCGCCAGCAGCTTTCGCCACAGGGGAGGTAACTATGGCTACACCTTC.

CDR3 DNA: TGTGCCAGCAGTTCCCCGGCACCCTATGGCTACACCTTC. It codes for CASSSPAPYGYTF. The V gene is TRBV12-3 or TRBV12-4, the J gene TRBJ1-2, with D hard to call. The CDR3 totals 13 residues. V dropped 4 bases and J dropped 4 bases, with 10 bases sitting between them.

The genes are TRBV5-1 and TRBJ2-5; possible D gene TRBD1, 7 bases. V was shortened by 2 bases and J by 1 base, with 9 bases between the two germline ends. The germline gives CDR1 SGHRS, CDR2 YFSETQ. This CDR3 comprises 14 residues. The CDR3 bases are TGCGCCAGCAGCTTTCAGGGGGGCCAAGAGACCCAGTACTTC. Translated: CASSFQGGQETQYF.

This rearrangement joins TRBV18 to TRBJ2-5, with D perhaps matching TRBD1 (6 bases). Germline V gene lookup returns CDR1 KGHSH and CDR2 LQKENI. V was clipped by 2 bases and J by 5 bases, with 9 bases between them. The CDR3 covers 13 residues. The CDR3 loop reads CASSPGQGETQYF. CDR3 DNA sequence: TGTGCCAGCTCACCAGGGCAGGGGGAGACCCAGTACTTC.

This clone was seen only once. The chain employs TRBV6-1 and TRBJ2-3; D not resolved. Germline CDR1 and CDR2: MNHNS and SASEGT. This CDR3 is built from 13 residues. V gave up 0 bases and J gave up 12 bases, with 13 bases separating them. CDR3 sequence reads: CASSEAFGFRQYF. The CDR3 nucleotides are TGTGCCAGCAGTGAAGCGTTCGGTTTTCGTCAGTATTTT.

The rearrangement links TRBV5-4 to TRBJ2-5; the match to TRBD2 covers 10 bases. CDR1 is SGHNT and CDR2 is YYREEE in the germline V gene (reference sequence). The CDR3 has 18 residues. The V and J ends lost 0 bases and 6 bases, in that order; junction bases with no gene match: 14. Written as DNA, the CDR3 is TGTGCCAGCAGCTTGGGGGCCCCGGGAGCGGGGGGGCGGAAGACCCAGTACTTC. Protein sequence: CASSLGAPGAGGRKTQYF.

The CDR3: CSARGGSADTQYF. CDR3 nucleotide sequence: TGCAGTGCTCGTGGGGGGTCCGCAGATACGCAGTATTTT. The gene calls are TRBV20-1 and TRBJ2-3, with D perhaps matching TRBD2 (6 bases). Germline V gene sequence: CDR1 DFQATT, CDR2 SNEGSKA (reference sequence). The V end was cut by 5 bases, the J end by 4 bases, with 13 bases between. This CDR3 spans 13 amino acids.

There are a few counts of this clone. The V call is TRBV3-1 (or the pseudogene TRBV3-2), the J call TRBJ2-5; D remains unclear. The CDR3 sequence is 14 residues long. CDR1 LGHDT and CDR2 YNNKEL come from the germline V gene (reference sequence). The germline V and J ends were trimmed by 1 base and 7 bases, with 13 bases remaining between them. CDR3 nucleotide sequence: TGTGCCAGCAGCCAAGGACCTACCTGGGGGACCCAGTACTTC. Residues: CASSQGPTWGTQYF.

The chain uses TRBV9 and TRBJ2-7; 10 bases are a match to TRBD2. In germline, CDR1 is SGDLS, CDR2 YYNGEE. Losses at the gene ends were 4 bases for V and 6 bases for J; bases not matched to a gene: 19. This CDR3 contains 18 residues. CDR3 amino acids: CASSPTAPSSGSGSEQYF. The CDR3 DNA is TGTGCCAGCAGCCCGACCGCTCCCTCTAGCGGGAGTGGATCCGAGCAGTACTTC.

The chain carries TRBV6-5 and TRBJ1-1, with D unresolved. The CDR3 extends over 13 amino acids. Germline assignment: CDR1 MNHEY and CDR2 SVGAGI. The V end lost 10 bases, the J end lost 2 bases, and 14 bases lay between the germline ends. CDR3 DNA: TGTGCCACCTGGGTGAGCAGAAACACTGAAGCTTTCTTT. It is translated as CATWVSRNTEAFF.

Written as DNA, the CDR3 is TGTGCCAGCAGCCTAGGACAGCTTTCACCCCTCCACTTT. Translated, it gives CASSLGQLSPLHF. This chain links TRBV7-9 with TRBJ1-6, with D maybe TRBD1 (6 bases). The CDR3 sequence is 13 residues long. Germline V lookup: CDR1 SEHNR, CDR2 FQNEAQ (reference sequence). Trimming took 5 bases from V and 9 from J, leaving 11 bases between them.

The rearrangement uses TRBV3-1 (or the pseudogene TRBV3-2) and TRBJ1-2; 8 nucleotides agree with TRBD1. There are 16 residues in the CDR3. The germline V gene encodes CDR1 LGHDT and CDR2 YNNKEL (reference sequence). With V trimmed by 0 bases and J by 4 bases, 7 bases remained unmatched. The CDR3 loop is CASSQEDRASSYGYTF. Here the CDR3 DNA reads TGTGCCAGCAGCCAAGAGGACAGGGCATCCTCCTATGGCTACACCTTC.

This chain links TRBV2 with TRBJ1-3, with a tentative D call TRBD1 (6 bases). Trimming removed 6 bases from V and 0 bases from J, with 21 bases in between. The CDR3 is 18 amino acids. The germline V gene has CDR1 SNHLY and CDR2 FYNNEI. This CDR3 is CASRAFLLQGYSGNTIYF. The CDR3 DNA sequence: TGTGCCAGCAGGGCTTTCTTACTACAGGGTTACTCTGGAAACACCATATATTTT.

The rearrangement uses TRBV11-3 and TRBJ2-1, with TRBD1 identical over 9 bases. Germline V CDR1 and CDR2: SGHNT, YENEEA. Trimming removed 0 bases from V and 5 bases from J; junction bases left unmatched: 5. The CDR3 spans 16 residues. The CDR3 reads CASSLEGTGPNNEQFF. The CDR3 DNA reads TGTGCCAGCAGCTTAGAAGGGACAGGGCCTAACAATGAGCAGTTCTTC.

This rearrangement joins TRBV28 to TRBJ1-5; no firm D call. The CDR3 extends over 13 amino acids. Per the germline V gene, CDR1 is MDHEN and CDR2 is SYDVKM. V was shortened by 7 bases and J by 5 bases, with 12 bases between the two germline ends. CDR3 protein: CASIPGTDQPQHF. The CDR3 coding sequence is TGTGCCAGCATCCCGGGAACGGATCAGCCCCAGCATTTT.

The V call is TRBV4-2, the J call TRBJ2-5, with a possible D match to TRBD1 (6 bases). This CDR3 is built from 14 residues. Per germline, CDR1 LGHNA and CDR2 YNFKEQ. Trimming pared 1 base from V and 2 bases from J, leaving 8 bases between. CDR3 sequence reads: CASSQGGQQETQYF. CDR3 in DNA: TGTGCCAGCAGCCAAGGCGGACAGCAAGAGACCCAGTACTTC.

The CDR3 DNA reads TGTGCCAGCAGCTTAGATTCGCTCTTAGGCGAGCAGTACTTC. Residues: CASSLDSLLGEQYF. J is TRBJ2-7 and V is TRBV11-3, with D unresolved. Trimming shortened V by 0 bases and J by 6 bases, and 12 bases separated the two germline ends. The CDR3 is 14 residues long. Germline values: CDR1 SGHNT, CDR2 YENEEA.

V gene TRBV5-1 combines with J gene TRBJ2-1; D is possibly TRBD2 (6 bases). The CDR3 runs 15 residues. The germline V gene has CDR1 SGHRS and CDR2 YFSETQ. Between the trimmed V and J ends, which lost 5 bases and 3 bases, there was a span of 15 bases. The CDR3 loop is CASRPTSSNYNEQFF. CDR3 DNA: TGCGCCAGCAGACCAACTAGCTCTAACTACAATGAGCAGTTCTTC.